Reported below is one T cell receptor (beta chain). The target antigen is unknown. This sample is drawn from a study of STAT3 mutations in large granular lymphocyte leukemia. Whole-study results and caveats: Every T-LGLL patient had at least one immunodominant TCRbeta clonotype. Treatment regimens differed across patients between samplings.

The assay was immunoSEQ multiplex PCR, and TCRdb's table has in-frame clones only and misses some. The profile shows under 25,000 clones, around 93% of them singletons. V was pared by 6 bases and J by 4 bases, with 19 bases between. The CDR3 is 15 amino acids. Germline CDR1 is MDHEN and CDR2 is SYDVKM. Sample: peripheral blood mononuclear cells. V usage is TRBV28 and J usage is TRBJ2-7, with TRBD2 as a possible D gene (6 bases). The source is a man aged 55 to 69 with T-cell large granular lymphocyte leukemia. Some clones in this sample may be carry-over from other donors' samples. The CDR3 sequence is CASRKRASEKYEQYF. Here the CDR3 DNA reads TGTGCCAGCAGAAAACGGGCTAGCGAGAAATACGAGCAGTACTTC.